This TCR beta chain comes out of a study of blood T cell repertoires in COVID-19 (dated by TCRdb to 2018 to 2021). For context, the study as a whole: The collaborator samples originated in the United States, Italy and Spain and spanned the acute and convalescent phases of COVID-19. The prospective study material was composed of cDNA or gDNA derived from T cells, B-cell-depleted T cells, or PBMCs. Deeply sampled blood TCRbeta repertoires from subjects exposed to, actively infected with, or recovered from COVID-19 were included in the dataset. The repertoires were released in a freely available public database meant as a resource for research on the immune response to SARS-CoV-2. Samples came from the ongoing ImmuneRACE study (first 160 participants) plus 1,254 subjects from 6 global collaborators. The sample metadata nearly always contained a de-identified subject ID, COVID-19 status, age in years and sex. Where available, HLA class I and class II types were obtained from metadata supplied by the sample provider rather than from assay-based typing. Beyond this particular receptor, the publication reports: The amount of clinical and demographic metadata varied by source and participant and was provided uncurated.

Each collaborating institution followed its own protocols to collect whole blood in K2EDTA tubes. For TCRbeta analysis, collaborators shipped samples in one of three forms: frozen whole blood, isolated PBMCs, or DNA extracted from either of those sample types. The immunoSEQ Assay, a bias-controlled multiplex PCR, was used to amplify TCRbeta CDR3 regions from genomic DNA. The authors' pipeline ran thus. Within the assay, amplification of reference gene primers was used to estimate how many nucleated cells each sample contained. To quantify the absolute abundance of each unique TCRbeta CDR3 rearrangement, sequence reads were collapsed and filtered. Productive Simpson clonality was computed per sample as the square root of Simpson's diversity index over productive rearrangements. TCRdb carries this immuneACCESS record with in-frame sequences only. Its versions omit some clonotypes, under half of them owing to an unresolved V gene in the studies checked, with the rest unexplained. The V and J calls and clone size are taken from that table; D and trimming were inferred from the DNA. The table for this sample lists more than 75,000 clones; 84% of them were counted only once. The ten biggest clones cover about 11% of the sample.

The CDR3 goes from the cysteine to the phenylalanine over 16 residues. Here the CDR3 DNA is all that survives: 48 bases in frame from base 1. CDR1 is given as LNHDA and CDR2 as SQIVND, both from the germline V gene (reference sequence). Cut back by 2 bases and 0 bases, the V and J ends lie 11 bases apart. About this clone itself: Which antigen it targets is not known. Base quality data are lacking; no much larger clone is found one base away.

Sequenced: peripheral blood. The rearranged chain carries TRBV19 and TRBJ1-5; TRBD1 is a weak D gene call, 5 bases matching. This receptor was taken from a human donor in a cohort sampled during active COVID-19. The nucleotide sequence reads TGTGCCAGTAGTATAATCGACAGCGATAGCAATCAGCCCCAGCATTTT. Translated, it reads CASSIIDSDSNQPQHF.